The rows below give T cell receptor beta chains drawn from one sample of a study of T cell repertoires in cytomegalovirus infection. TCRdb processed the reads anew with MiXCR; each CDR3 protein has one entry. The table shows a few hundred thousand distinct CDR3 sequences, with around 18% occurring only once. Material: PBMCs. These receptors originate from a human donor in good health (CMV status not recorded). Some clones in this sample may be carry-over from other donors' samples. Both conserved end residues are part of each CDR3. Each record gives: V gene, D gene, J gene, clone size, CDR3 DNA, CDR3 protein. A D gene is named only where the DNA matches it firmly. Expanded clones get a size class; other rows say once, few or many, or leave the size out.

TRBV2	TRBD2	TRBJ2-5	few	TGTGCCAGCAGGGGACTAAACGGGCAAGAGACCCAGTACTTC	CASRGLNGQETQYF
TRBV12-3/TRBV12-4	-	TRBJ2-7	few	TGTGCCAGCAGTCTACTTTACAGGGTGAGCTCCTACGAGCAGTACTTC	CASSLLYRVSSYEQYF
TRBV12-3/TRBV12-4	TRBD2	TRBJ2-3	many	TGTGCCAGCAGTTTAACGGGGGGGGCAACAGATACGCAGTATTTT	CASSLTGGATDTQYF
TRBV4-3	TRBD2	TRBJ2-1	few	TGCGCCAGCAGCCAAGTGGGACTAACCCGTGGGCATGAGCAGTTCTTC	CASSQVGLTRGHEQFF
TRBV2	-	TRBJ1-4	few	TGTGCCAGCAGTGCGAACTCGAATGAAAAACTGTTTTTT	CASSANSNEKLFF
TRBV12-3/TRBV12-4	-	TRBJ1-6	-	TGTGCCAGCAGTCCGGACGCAAGGGACGGATCACCCCTCCACTTT	CASSPDARDGSPLHF
TRBV14	TRBD1	TRBJ1-5	-	TGTGCCAGCAGCCAGGGAGGGAGACAGGGGGCAGGTAATCAGCCCCAGCATTTT	CASSQGGRQGAGNQPQHF
TRBV11-2	-	TRBJ2-4	few	TGTGCCAGCAGCCGGAACTTCGACTCTCGGAAAAACATTCAGTACTTC	CASSRNFDSRKNIQYF
TRBV4-1	-	TRBJ1-6	few	TGCGCCAGCAGCCAATCTGGGACAAACTCACCCCTCCACTTT	CASSQSGTNSPLHF
TRBV11-2	TRBD1	TRBJ1-1	many	TGTGCCAGCAGCTTGGCAGGGGGCTATATATCTGAAGCTTTCTTT	CASSLAGGYISEAFF
TRBV6-1	-	TRBJ2-1	-	TGTGCCAGCAGTGAATGGGACAATGAGCAGTTCTTC	CASSEWDNEQFF
TRBV20-1	TRBD2	TRBJ2-3	-	TGCAGTGCTAGCGTTAGCGGGGGGGAGGCAGATACGCAGTATTTT	CSASVSGGEADTQYF
TRBV27	-	TRBJ2-1	-	TGTGCCAGCAGTTCAAGCCCCGCTTGGGATGAGCAGTTCTTC	CASSSSPAWDEQFF
TRBV25-1	-	TRBJ2-5	few	TGTGCCAGCAGTGACATACAGTACCAAGAGACCCAGTACTTC	CASSDIQYQETQYF
TRBV6-5	TRBD2	TRBJ2-1	-	TGTGCCAGCGCCCCCCCGACTAGCGGTTACAATGAGCAGTTCTTC	CASAPPTSGYNEQFF
TRBV7-4	-	TRBJ1-1	once	TGTGCCAGCAGCCCTCCCTTCGGGGATATTGAAGCTTTCTTT	CASSPPFGDIEAFF
TRBV9	-	TRBJ2-4	-	TGTGCCAGCAGAAACATTCAGTACTTC	CASRNIQYF
TRBV2	TRBD1	TRBJ1-2	-	TGTGCCAGCACCCGAGAGGGGGCAGGGGGCTACACCTTC	CASTREGAGGYTF
TRBV4-3	-	TRBJ2-2	many	TGCGCCAGCAGCCAAGATAACGTGTGGAACACCGGGGAGCTGTTTTTT	CASSQDNVWNTGELFF
TRBV15	TRBD2	TRBJ2-1	many	TGTGCCACCAGCCGTAAACCAGTGAGCGGGAGTGTCCATGAGCAGTTCTTC	CATSRKPVSGSVHEQFF
TRBV20-1	-	TRBJ1-2	few	TGCAGTGCTAGCCGATTCCGGGACACGCTTTCCGGTCACTATGGCTACACCTTC	CSASRFRDTLSGHYGYTF
TRBV7-9	-	TRBJ1-2	few	TGTGCCAGCAGCCCCCAATCCGGCTACACCTTC	CASSPQSGYTF
TRBV12-3/TRBV12-4	-	TRBJ1-1	-	TGTGCCAGCAGTTTACCTCGTGATGGGGGGAACACTGAAGCTTTCTTT	CASSLPRDGGNTEAFF
TRBV19	-	TRBJ1-1	-	TGTGCCAGTACCTCAGGGGAATACACTGAAGCTTTCTTT	CASTSGEYTEAFF
TRBV19	-	TRBJ1-1	once	TGTGCCAGTAGTATTTGGTTAGGACTGGACACTGAAGCTTTCTTT	CASSIWLGLDTEAFF
TRBV7-2	TRBD2	TRBJ2-3	many	TGTGCCAGCAGCTTACGCGCTGTACTAGCGGGAGGATTGGATACGCAGTATTTT	CASSLRAVLAGGLDTQYF
TRBV5-1	-	TRBJ2-3	few	TGCGCCAGCAGCTTGGGACGGGCCACAGATACGCAGTATTTT	CASSLGRATDTQYF
TRBV6-1	-	TRBJ1-1	-	TGTGCCAGCAGCCCGGACCCCGGGAGGGCTGAAGCTTTCTTT	CASSPDPGRAEAFF
TRBV19	-	TRBJ2-1	many	TGTGCCAGTAGTATCGGGACAACTTCCATCAATGAGCAGTTCTTC	CASSIGTTSINEQFF
TRBV5-1	TRBD2	TRBJ2-5	-	TGCGCCAGCAGCTATATGAGCGGGGGGGCCGCGGAGACCCAGTACTTC	CASSYMSGGAAETQYF
TRBV5-1	-	TRBJ2-3	-	TGCGCCAGCAGCGGGCCCCGACAGACAAGCACAGATACGCAGTATTTT	CASSGPRQTSTDTQYF
TRBV7-8	-	TRBJ2-3	-	TGTGCCAGCAGCCCTCCCCGGGACCGCCGCACAGATACGCAGTATTTT	CASSPPRDRRTDTQYF
TRBV24-1	-	TRBJ2-5	-	TGTGCCACCAGTGATTTCTCCGGGATCCAAGAGACCCAGTACTTC	CATSDFSGIQETQYF
TRBV7-2	TRBD2	TRBJ2-5	many	TGTGCCAGCAGCTTATTTGGAGTTAGCGGGAAAGAGACCCAGTACTTC	CASSLFGVSGKETQYF
TRBV20-1	TRBD2	TRBJ2-5	few	TGCAGTGCTAGAGATCCAGGGAGGGAACCTCAAGAGACCCAGTACTTC	CSARDPGREPQETQYF
TRBV12-5	-	TRBJ1-1	many	TGTGCTAGTGGCCCTACCCGGGACACTCATCCTTGGGACACTGAAGCTTTCTTT	CASGPTRDTHPWDTEAFF
TRBV11-2	-	TRBJ2-7	-	TGTGCCAGCAGCATGACAGGAAACGTCTACGAGCAGTACTTC	CASSMTGNVYEQYF
TRBV2	-	TRBJ1-1	few	TGTGCCAGCAGCTCAAATTCATGGGGGACTGAAGCTTTCTTT	CASSSNSWGTEAFF
TRBV7-2	-	TRBJ1-5	-	TGTGCCAGCAGCCCGGACGCGACCCCGCCGGGTCAGCCCCAGCATTTT	CASSPDATPPGQPQHF
TRBV12-3/TRBV12-4	TRBD1	TRBJ1-1	many	TGTGCCAGCACCTTACAGGGGCGGACTGAAGCTTTCTTT	CASTLQGRTEAFF
TRBV7-9	-	TRBJ1-3	few	TGTGCCAGCAGCCCGCGAGTAGGCGGAAACACCATATATTTT	CASSPRVGGNTIYF
TRBV11-3	-	TRBJ2-1	-	TGTGCCAGCAGCTTGGCTAGGGACTCCAATGAGCAGTTCTTC	CASSLARDSNEQFF
TRBV3-1	TRBD2	TRBJ2-3	-	TGTGCCAGCACCCCAGGGACTAGCGGGGGGGCGTACACAGATACGCAGTATTTT	CASTPGTSGGAYTDTQYF
TRBV7-2	-	TRBJ2-3	many	TGTGCCAGCAGCTTCACAAACAGGGCAGATACGCAGTATTTT	CASSFTNRADTQYF
TRBV6-2/TRBV6-3	-	TRBJ2-1	few	TGTGCCAGCAGTTACTCGGGCGGGGACCTTTGGCAGTTCTTC	CASSYSGGDLWQFF
TRBV10-3	TRBD1	TRBJ1-2	-	TGTGCCATCAGTGAGTCCCAGGGGGAAGGCTACACCTTC	CAISESQGEGYTF
TRBV7-9	-	TRBJ1-4	-	TGTGCCAGCAGCACAAGCGGCGCGATGGCGAATGAAAAACTGTTTTTT	CASSTSGAMANEKLFF
TRBV19	-	TRBJ2-2	-	TGTGCCAGTAGTATTCTTGCCGGGGAGCTGTTTTTT	CASSILAGELFF
TRBV7-2	-	TRBJ2-3	many	TGTGCCAGCAGCTGGGGGAGTAGCACAGATACGCAGTATTTT	CASSWGSSTDTQYF
TRBV4-3	-	TRBJ1-6	-	TGCGCCAGCAGCCAAGATTGGGGGACAACGGGATCACCCCTCCACTTT	CASSQDWGTTGSPLHF
TRBV5-6	TRBD1	TRBJ1-1	-	TGTGCCAGCAGCCACCCAAACAGGGGAGACACTGAAGCTTTCTTT	CASSHPNRGDTEAFF
TRBV20-1	-	TRBJ2-3	few	TGCAGTGCTCCCCGGGCTAGCGGCACAGATACGCAGTATTTT	CSAPRASGTDTQYF
TRBV6-1	-	TRBJ1-4	few	TGTGCCAGCTTAAGCAGGGATGGTGAAAAACTGTTTTTT	CASLSRDGEKLFF
TRBV28	-	TRBJ1-2	-	TGTGCCAGCAGAGAGGGGGAACCTAGTGGCTACACCTTC	CASREGEPSGYTF
TRBV7-9	TRBD1	TRBJ1-2	-	TGTGCCAGCAGCTCCCCCCGGCGTAGGGACAGCGATAATATAAACTATGGCTACACCTTC	CASSSPRRRDSDNINYGYTF